One T cell receptor beta chain is described in this entry. This specimen comes from a study of regulatory T cells in long-lasting Graves disease. The time point was: newly diagnosed GD, antithyroid drugs for less than 3 months. The TCR library was made from RNA extracted from PBMCs. Building the TCR beta libraries relied on iRepertoire HTBI primers, and CDR3 regions underwent Arm-PCR. In TCRdb, the multiplex PCR reads were re-called with MiXCR into one record per CDR3 protein. The table lists 350,000 to 400,000 distinct CDR3 sequences, around 15% of them singletons. These same records also appear under a second study, on T cells in Graves' hyperthyroidism and ophthalmopathy.

This specimen was peripheral blood mononuclear cells (PBMCs), taken at new diagnosis, from a patient treated with antithyroid drugs. The receptor was isolated from a woman between 18 and 29 years old with Graves disease.

The DNA of the CDR3 is TGTGCCAGCAGTGAAATGGCCTATGGCTACACCTTC. Translating gives CASSEMAYGYTF. The chain employs TRBV6-1 and TRBJ1-2; D not certain. The CDR3 is 12 residues long. Between the trimmed V and J ends, which lost 2 bases and 4 bases, there was a span of 5 bases. Germline CDR1 is MNHNS and CDR2 is SASEGT.